A single T cell receptor (beta chain) is shown here with its context. As yet, its antigen is unknown. The data were produced by immunoSEQ multiplex PCR, yet TCRdb's version contains in-frame clones alone and is incomplete. The top ten clones hold around 0.33% of a sample with more than 1.2 million clones, 97% to 99% of them seen once. This entry belongs to a study of shared clonotypes between healthy human individuals. The wider study: The donors, two women and a few men, were aged 18 to 49. Study-wide results and caveats: Naive subsets generally had larger estimated richness than memory subsets.

The CDR3 consists of 15 residues. Germline-derived CDR1 and CDR2 are SEHNR and FQNEAQ (reference sequence). Trimming took off 1 base at V and 5 bases at J, with 15 bases between the two ends. Sequenced sample: naive CD4+ T cells sorted from blood. Subset in this sample: CD45RA+ positively selected. The chain combines TRBV7-9 with TRBJ2-7; D is uncertain. This TCR derives from a man aged 30 to 45 in good health. CDR3 DNA: TGTGCCAGCAGCTTAGGAGGTCATTTCGCCGACGAGCAGTACTTC. The encoded protein is CASSLGGHFADEQYF.